The entry that follows covers one TCR beta chain sequence. Germline V gene lookup returns CDR1 SGHDT and CDR2 YYEEEE. The CDR3 extends over 16 amino acids. Trimming stripped 4 bases from V and 8 bases from J, with 24 bases between. The data were obtained in a study of cytomegalovirus exposure and HLA in healthy donors. Amplification used 60 Vbeta primers and 13 Jbeta primers. Produced via immunoSEQ multiplex PCR; TCRdb's table is partial and in-frame only. The sample holds around 200,000 clones, roughly 85% seen once. The TCR originated in a woman aged 50 to 60 in good health and CMV-seronegative. The chain has TRBV5-6 and TRBJ1-1, with TRBD1 as a possible D gene (5 bases). Specimen: PBMCs. CDR3 amino acids: CASSRRRWGGGREAFF. The CDR3 region has the DNA TGTGCCAGCAGCCGGAGAAGGTGGGGGGGAGGTAGAGAAGCTTTCTTT.